This TCR beta chain came from a study of shared clonotypes between healthy human individuals. The study, taken as a whole, reports: At large depth, rarefaction still showed sorted-subset sequencing to be incomplete. Estimated richness was generally greater in naive than memory subsets. Among non-shared clonotypes, generation probabilities were lower than among those shared by all four donors.

Both subsets, CD45RA+ naive and CD45RA-negative memory, were split from the CD4+ cells. V lost 3 bases and J 1 base, leaving 10 bases between the germline ends. The CDR3 contains 15 residues. From germline, CDR1 is MNHNY and CDR2 SVGAGI (reference sequence). As concerns this clone: Its antigen is unknown.

Clones were read by immunoSEQ multiplex PCR, and TCRdb kept only the in-frame ones, dropping some. The table shows roughly 2.5 million clones, with 90% to 95% occurring only once. The sample comprised naive CD4+ T cells sorted from blood. The subset is: CD45RA+ positively selected. The source of this sequence is a man aged 18 to 29 in good health. This sequence joins TRBV6-6 and TRBJ2-4, with D possibly called TRBD1 or TRBD2 (5 bases each). The CDR3 here is CASSYLGPAKNIQYF. The DNA of the CDR3 is TGTGCCAGCAGTTATCTGGGACCCGCCAAAAACATTCAGTACTTC.